Only a few counts were recorded for the clone carrying this TCR beta chain. Antigen: not known. Sequence at one end of the junction differs from germline and may be a read error. Healthy bone marrow donors made up the donor group. Donors were ostensibly healthy at sampling, although undocumented immune exposures were probable. These data come from a study of cytomegalovirus exposure and HLA in healthy donors. The PCR ran on 60 Vbeta and 13 Jbeta primers. Using immunoSEQ multiplex PCR, the repertoire was profiled, and TCRdb retains in-frame clones only, with some absent. Of about 69,000 clones listed, under 80% are singletons. Germline V gives CDR1 SEHNR, CDR2 FQNEAQ (reference sequence). The CDR3 is made up of 12 amino acids. Study-wide findings and caveats: Sequences of the TCR beta chain were said to predict the HLA-A and HLA-B alleles of most subjects accurately. Using a false discovery rate of 0.05, a later analysis showed that 15,000 to 20,000 TCR beta sequences were associated with HLA alleles.

The sequencing sample was made of PBMCs. The sequence was collected from a male donor in good health and CMV-seropositive. The V call is TRBV7-9, the J call TRBJ2-7, with 8 bases identical to TRBD2. In DNA form, the CDR3 reads TGTTCCAGCAGCCCCGGGGGGGGCGAGCAGTACTTC. Translation gives CSSSPGGGEQYF.